The 15 T cell receptor beta chains below come from one sample, sequenced in a study of Ad26.COV2.S vaccination and SARS-CoV-2 variants. Libraries were prepared by immunoSEQ multiplex PCR; TCRdb keeps only in-frame clonotypes and omits some of them. The top ten hold approximately 1.5% of the sample, which has hundreds of thousands of clones, 89% seen once. Treatment in this sample: roughly 18 received Ad26.COV2.S at low or high dose, single or two shots; roughly five received placebo; per-sample allocation not given. Samples came from day 63 after the first vaccine or placebo injection. The sample was peripheral blood, taken in a trial of Ad26.COV2.S vaccine versus placebo. These receptors all stem from a person between 18 and 59 years old who received the Ad26.COV2.S COVID-19 vaccine or a placebo.

The chain carries TRBV7-3 and TRBJ2-1; D possibly matches TRBD1 or TRBD2 (5 bases each). Trimming removed 5 bases from V and 4 bases from J, with 12 bases in between. CDR1 is SGHTA and CDR2 is FQGTGA in the germline V gene. This CDR3 is built from 14 residues. The CDR3 nucleotides are TGTGCCAGCAGCCCCCGGGACGGATACAATGAGCAGTTCTTC. Translating gives CASSPRDGYNEQFF.

The J gene is TRBJ1-5, the V gene TRBV11-2; TRBD1 agrees at 8 bases. The CDR3 contains 14 residues. CDR1 is SGHAT and CDR2 is FQNNGV in the germline V gene. The trim removed 5 bases at V and 7 bases at J, leaving 7 bases unmatched. DNA of the CDR3: TGTGCCAGCAGCACCACAGGGGGACGGCAGCCCCAGCATTTT. This sequence encodes CASSTTGGRQPQHF.

The chain combines TRBV18 with TRBJ2-7; maybe TRBD2 (5 bases). The germline CDR1 and CDR2 sequences are KGHSH and LQKENI. With 3 bases removed from V and 3 bases from J, the gap between germline ends came to 9 bases. This CDR3 is 13 amino acids long. For the CDR3, the DNA is TGTGCCAGCTCACCGGACTGGGGCTACGAGCAGTACTTC. Protein sequence: CASSPDWGYEQYF.

The J gene is TRBJ1-1, the V gene TRBV10-3; D gene uncertain. This CDR3 is 12 amino acids long. Germline CDR1 ENHRY, CDR2 SYGVKD. The V end lost 10 bases, the J end lost 10 bases, and 19 bases lay between the germline ends. The CDR3 DNA reads TGTGCCACCTCTCCGGGAACTCTCGGAGCTTTCTTT. Its translation: CATSPGTLGAFF.

V is TRBV3-1 (or the pseudogene TRBV3-2) and J is TRBJ2-7; D call uncertain. The CDR3 is 13 residues long. Per germline, CDR1 LGHDT and CDR2 YNNKEL (reference sequence). V gave up 0 bases and J gave up 6 bases, with 9 bases separating them. CDR3 amino acids: CASSQDGTREQYF. CDR3 coding DNA: TGTGCCAGCAGCCAAGATGGCACCCGCGAGCAGTACTTC.

The chain has TRBV5-1 and TRBJ2-2; 10 nucleotides match TRBD1. V dropped 6 bases and J dropped 3; count of bases not matched to a gene: 8. Germline lookup yields CDR1 SGHRS and CDR2 YFSETQ. There are 16 residues in the CDR3. CDR3 sequence (DNA): TGCGCCAGCACCGGGACAGGGGCGTGGGACACCGGGGAGCTGTTTTTT. Encoded protein: CASTGTGAWDTGELFF.

This chain joins TRBV24-1 and TRBJ2-7; D call uncertain. CDR1 and CDR2 from the germline V gene are KGHDR and SFDVKD. V lost 9 bases to trimming and J lost 3 bases, with 20 bases between them. This CDR3 is 15 amino acids long. CDR3 loop: CATARRICPGYEQYF. The CDR3 region has the DNA TGTGCCACCGCGCGTCGGATTTGCCCTGGCTACGAGCAGTACTTC.

The count of this clone is one. The V and J genes are TRBV7-8 and TRBJ2-7; tentatively, D is TRBD2 (5 bases). The V and J ends lost 5 bases and 0 bases respectively, with 14 bases between them. The length of the CDR3 is 15 residues. Germline loops: CDR1 SGHVS, CDR2 FQNEAQ. This CDR3 is CASSTRGGSSYEQYF. The DNA of the CDR3 is TGTGCCAGCAGCACTCGGGGTGGGAGCTCCTACGAGCAGTACTTC.

This clone was seen only a few times. The V gene is TRBV12-3 or TRBV12-4, the J gene TRBJ2-1; D possibly matches TRBD1 or TRBD2 (5 bases each). V was trimmed by 4 bases and J by 9 bases, leaving 10 bases between them. This CDR3 is 12 amino acids long. The CDR3 DNA follows: TGTGCCAGCAGTTGGGGGTATGGTGAGCAGTTCTTC. Encoded protein: CASSWGYGEQFF.

This clone has just one count. The rearrangement links TRBV30 to TRBJ1-5, with 7 bases aligning to TRBD1. CDR1 and CDR2 from the germline V gene are GTSNPN and SVGIG (reference sequence). The CDR3 has 16 amino acids. The V segment lost 1 base and the J segment 5 bases; nucleotides outside the gene matches: 11. The CDR3 loop is CAWSAQTGTAYQPQHF. The CDR3 nucleotides read TGTGCCTGGAGTGCCCAAACCGGGACAGCCTATCAGCCCCAGCATTTT.

V and J are TRBV11-3 and TRBJ2-1; the D gene is possibly TRBD1 (6 bases). CDR1 is SGHNT, CDR2 YENEEA, per germline. The germline V and J ends were trimmed by 8 bases and 8 bases, with 16 bases remaining between them. This CDR3 spans 13 amino acids. CDR3 DNA: TGTGCCAGCGGGGGCAGGCCCTTGGATGAGCAGTTCTTC. Its protein is CASGGRPLDEQFF.

The genes are TRBV7-9 and TRBJ2-7, with D unresolved. Germline V CDR1 and CDR2: SEHNR, FQNEAQ (reference sequence). The V end was cut by 1 base, the J end by 7 bases, with 8 bases between. The CDR3 is 12 amino acids. The CDR3 bases are TGTGCCAGCAGCTTAGGACCCTTGGAGCAGTACTTC. Translation: CASSLGPLEQYF.

V usage is TRBV30 and J usage is TRBJ1-5, with D possibly being TRBD1 (5 bases). Germline assignment: CDR1 GTSNPN and CDR2 SVGIG (reference sequence). This CDR3 comprises 17 residues. V lost 2 bases to trimming and J lost 0 bases, with 17 bases between them. CDR3 sequence reads: CAWSPFPGLISNQPQHF. The CDR3 DNA reads as TGTGCCTGGAGTCCTTTCCCAGGGCTAATTAGCAATCAGCCCCAGCATTTT.

V is TRBV5-6 and J is TRBJ1-5; tentatively, D is TRBD1 (5 bases). The V gene's germline CDR1 is SGHDT and CDR2 YYEEEE. The V and J ends lost 4 bases and 0 bases respectively, with 11 bases between them. The CDR3 is made up of 15 amino acids. CDR3 nucleotides: TGTGCCAGCAGCGCTCAGGGATATAGCAATCAGCCCCAGCATTTT. This sequence encodes CASSAQGYSNQPQHF.

The chain carries TRBV12-5 and TRBJ2-2; weak D call: TRBD1 (6 bases). This CDR3 is 16 amino acids long. The germline CDR1 and CDR2 sequences are LGHNT and FRNRAP. V lost 6 bases and J lost 4, with 18 bases in between. The DNA of the CDR3 is TGTGCTAGTGGACCCGACAGGACCCGGGTCACCGGGGAGCTGTTTTTT. Its protein is CASGPDRTRVTGELFF.